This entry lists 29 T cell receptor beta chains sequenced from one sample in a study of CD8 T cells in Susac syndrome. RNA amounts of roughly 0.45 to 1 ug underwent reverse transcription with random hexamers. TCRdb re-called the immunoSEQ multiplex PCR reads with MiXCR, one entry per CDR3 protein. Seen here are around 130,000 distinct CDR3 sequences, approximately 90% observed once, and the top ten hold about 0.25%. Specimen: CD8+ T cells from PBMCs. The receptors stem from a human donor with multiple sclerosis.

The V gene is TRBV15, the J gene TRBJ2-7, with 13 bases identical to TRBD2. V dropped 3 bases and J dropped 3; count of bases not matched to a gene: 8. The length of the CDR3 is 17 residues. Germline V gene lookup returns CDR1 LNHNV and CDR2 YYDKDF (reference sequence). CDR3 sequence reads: CATSSGLAGEFDYEQYF. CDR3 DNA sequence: TGTGCCACCAGCAGCGGACTAGCGGGAGAGTTCGACTACGAGCAGTACTTC.

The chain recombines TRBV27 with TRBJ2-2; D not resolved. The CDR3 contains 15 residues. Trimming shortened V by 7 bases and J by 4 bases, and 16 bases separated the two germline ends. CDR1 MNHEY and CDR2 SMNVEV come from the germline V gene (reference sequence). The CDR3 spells CASTPLGSSTGELFF. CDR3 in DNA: TGTGCCAGCACCCCCTTAGGGTCCTCCACCGGGGAGCTGTTTTTT.

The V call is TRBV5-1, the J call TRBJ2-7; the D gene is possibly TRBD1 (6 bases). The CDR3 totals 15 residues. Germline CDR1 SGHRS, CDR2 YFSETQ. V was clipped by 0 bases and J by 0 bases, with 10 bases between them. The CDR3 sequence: CASSLAWGLSYEQYF. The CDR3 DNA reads TGCGCCAGCAGCTTGGCGTGGGGGCTCTCCTACGAGCAGTACTTC.

CDR3 sequence: CASSLGESTDTQYF. The CDR3 nucleotides are TGTGCCAGCAGCTTAGGAGAAAGCACAGATACGCAGTATTTT. This chain links TRBV7-2 with TRBJ2-3, with D unclear. The V gene lost 1 base and the J gene lost 0 bases, with 5 bases spanning the gap. Germline V lookup: CDR1 SGHTA, CDR2 FQGNSA. The CDR3 length is 14 residues.

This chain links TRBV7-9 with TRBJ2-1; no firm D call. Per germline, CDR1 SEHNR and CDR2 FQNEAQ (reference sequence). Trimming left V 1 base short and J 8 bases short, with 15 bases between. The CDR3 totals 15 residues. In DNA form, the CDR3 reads TGTGCCAGCAGCTTAGGAGTGCTCTCCCCCGATGAGCAGTTCTTC. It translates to CASSLGVLSPDEQFF. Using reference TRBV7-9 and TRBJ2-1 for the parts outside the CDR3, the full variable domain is DTGVSQNPRHKITKRGQNVTFRCDPISEHNRLYWYRQTLGQGPEFLTYFQNEAQLEKSRLLSDRFSAERPKGSFSTLEIQRTEQGDSAMYLCASSLGVLSPDEQFFGPGTRLTVL.

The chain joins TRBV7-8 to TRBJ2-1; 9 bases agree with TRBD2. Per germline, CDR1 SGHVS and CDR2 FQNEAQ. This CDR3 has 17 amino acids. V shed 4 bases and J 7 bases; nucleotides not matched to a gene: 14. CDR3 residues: CASSYHPGVAGDNEQFF. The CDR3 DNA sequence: TGTGCCAGCAGCTATCACCCGGGGGTAGCGGGAGATAATGAGCAGTTCTTC.

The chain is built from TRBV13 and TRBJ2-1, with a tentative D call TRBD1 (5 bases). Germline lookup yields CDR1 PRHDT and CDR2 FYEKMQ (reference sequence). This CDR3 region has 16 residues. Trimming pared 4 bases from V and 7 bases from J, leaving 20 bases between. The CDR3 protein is CASSSGHKDTLNEQFF. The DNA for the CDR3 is TGTGCCAGCAGCTCCGGACATAAAGACACCTTGAATGAGCAGTTCTTC. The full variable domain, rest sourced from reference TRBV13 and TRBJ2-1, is AAGVIQSPRHLIKEKRETATLKCYPIPRHDTVYWYQQGPGQDPQFLISFYEKMQSDKGSIPDRFSAQQFSDYHSELNMSSLELGDSALYFCASSSGHKDTLNEQFFGPGTRLTVL.

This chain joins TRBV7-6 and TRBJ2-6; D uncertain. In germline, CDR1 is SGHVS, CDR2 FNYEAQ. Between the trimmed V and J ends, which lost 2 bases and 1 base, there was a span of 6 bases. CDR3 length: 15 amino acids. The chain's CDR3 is CASSLMSSGANVLTF. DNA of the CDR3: TGTGCCAGCAGCTTAATGAGTTCTGGGGCCAACGTCCTGACTTTC.

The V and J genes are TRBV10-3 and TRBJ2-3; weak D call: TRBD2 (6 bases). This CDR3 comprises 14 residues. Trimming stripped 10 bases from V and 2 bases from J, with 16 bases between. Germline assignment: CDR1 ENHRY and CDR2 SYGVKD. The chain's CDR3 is CATYHGDSTDTQYF. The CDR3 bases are TGTGCCACCTACCACGGGGACTCCACAGATACGCAGTATTTT.

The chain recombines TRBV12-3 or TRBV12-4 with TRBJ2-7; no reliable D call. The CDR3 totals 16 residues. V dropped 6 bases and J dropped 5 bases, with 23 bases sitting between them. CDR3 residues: CASSPETALVVNEQYF. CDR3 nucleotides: TGTGCCAGCAGCCCCGAAACGGCTTTGGTTGTAAACGAGCAGTACTTC.

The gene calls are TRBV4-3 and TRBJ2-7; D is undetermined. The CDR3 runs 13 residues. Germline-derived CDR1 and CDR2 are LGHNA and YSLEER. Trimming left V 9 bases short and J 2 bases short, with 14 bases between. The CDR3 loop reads CARATGHAYEQYF. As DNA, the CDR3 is TGCGCCAGGGCCACTGGGCACGCCTACGAGCAGTACTTC.

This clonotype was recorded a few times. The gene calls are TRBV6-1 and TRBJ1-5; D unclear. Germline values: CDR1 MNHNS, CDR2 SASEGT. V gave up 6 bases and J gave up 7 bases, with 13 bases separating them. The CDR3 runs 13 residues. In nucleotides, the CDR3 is TGTGCCAGCAGCCAGAACGACGGGCAGCCCCAGCATTTT. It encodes CASSQNDGQPQHF.

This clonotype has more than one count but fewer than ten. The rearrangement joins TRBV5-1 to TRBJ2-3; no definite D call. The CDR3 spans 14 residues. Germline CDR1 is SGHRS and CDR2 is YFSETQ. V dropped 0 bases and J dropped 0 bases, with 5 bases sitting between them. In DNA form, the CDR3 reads TGCGCCAGCAGCTTGGGGGCTAGCACAGATACGCAGTATTTT. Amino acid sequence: CASSLGASTDTQYF.

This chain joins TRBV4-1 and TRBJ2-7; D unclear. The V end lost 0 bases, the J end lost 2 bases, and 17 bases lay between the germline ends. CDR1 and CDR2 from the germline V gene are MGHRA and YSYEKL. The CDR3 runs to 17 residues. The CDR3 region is CASSQDNRPETAYEQYF. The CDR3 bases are TGCGCCAGCAGCCAAGATAATCGGCCCGAGACCGCCTACGAGCAGTACTTC.

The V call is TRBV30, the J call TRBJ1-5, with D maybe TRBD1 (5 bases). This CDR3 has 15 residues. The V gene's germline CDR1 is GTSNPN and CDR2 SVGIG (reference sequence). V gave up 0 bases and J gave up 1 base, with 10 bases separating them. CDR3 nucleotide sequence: TGTGCCTGGAGTGTACGGGGACCAAGCAATCAGCCCCAGCATTTT. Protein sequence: CAWSVRGPSNQPQHF.

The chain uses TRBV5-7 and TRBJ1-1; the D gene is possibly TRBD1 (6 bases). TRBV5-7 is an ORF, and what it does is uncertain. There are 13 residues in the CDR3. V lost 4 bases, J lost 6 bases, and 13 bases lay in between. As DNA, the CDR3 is TGTGCCAGCAGCGTAACGGCAGGGGCTGAAGCTTTCTTT. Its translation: CASSVTAGAEAFF.

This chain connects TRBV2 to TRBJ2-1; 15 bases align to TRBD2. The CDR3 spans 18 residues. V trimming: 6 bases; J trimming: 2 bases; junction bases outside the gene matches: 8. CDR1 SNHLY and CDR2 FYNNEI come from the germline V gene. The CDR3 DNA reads TGTGCCAGCAGAGGGACTAGCGGGGGGTTGAGTGCCTACAATGAGCAGTTCTTC. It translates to CASRGTSGGLSAYNEQFF.

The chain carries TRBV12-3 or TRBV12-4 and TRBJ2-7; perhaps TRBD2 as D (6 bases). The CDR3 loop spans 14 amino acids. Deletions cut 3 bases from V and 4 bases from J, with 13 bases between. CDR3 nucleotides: TGTGCCAGCAGTTTCGTGGGCGGGGAATACGAGCAGTACTTC. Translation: CASSFVGGEYEQYF.

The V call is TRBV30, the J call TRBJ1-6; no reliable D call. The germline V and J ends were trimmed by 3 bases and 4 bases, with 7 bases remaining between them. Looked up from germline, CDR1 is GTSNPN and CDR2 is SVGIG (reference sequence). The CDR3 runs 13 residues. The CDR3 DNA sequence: TGTGCCTGGAGGGGAAGGTATAATTCACCCCTCCACTTT. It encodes CAWRGRYNSPLHF.

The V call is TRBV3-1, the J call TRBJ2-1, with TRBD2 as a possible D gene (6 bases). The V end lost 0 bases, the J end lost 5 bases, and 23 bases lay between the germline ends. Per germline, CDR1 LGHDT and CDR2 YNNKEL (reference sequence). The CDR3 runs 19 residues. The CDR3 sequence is CASSQESLLTSLLNNEQFF. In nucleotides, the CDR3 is TGTGCCAGCAGCCAAGAAAGCCTCCTGACTAGTCTTCTAAACAATGAGCAGTTCTTC.

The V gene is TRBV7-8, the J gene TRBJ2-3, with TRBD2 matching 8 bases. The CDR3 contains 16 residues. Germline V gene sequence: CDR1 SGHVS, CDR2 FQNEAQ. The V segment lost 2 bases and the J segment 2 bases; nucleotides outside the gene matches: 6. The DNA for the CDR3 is TGTGCCAGCAGCTTAAGGCTAGCGGGTATCACAGATACGCAGTATTTT. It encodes CASSLRLAGITDTQYF.

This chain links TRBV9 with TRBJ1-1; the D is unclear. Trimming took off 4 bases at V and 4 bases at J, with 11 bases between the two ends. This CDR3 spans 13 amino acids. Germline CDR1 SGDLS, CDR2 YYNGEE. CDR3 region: CASSPTEGTEAFF. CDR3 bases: TGTGCCAGCAGCCCCACCGAAGGCACTGAAGCTTTCTTT.

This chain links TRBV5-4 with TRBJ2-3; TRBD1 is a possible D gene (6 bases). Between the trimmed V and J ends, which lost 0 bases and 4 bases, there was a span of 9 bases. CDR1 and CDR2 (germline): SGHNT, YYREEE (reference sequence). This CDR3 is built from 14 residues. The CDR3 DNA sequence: TGTGCCAGCAGCTTGGGGGGGCAAGCAGATACGCAGTATTTT. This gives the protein CASSLGGQADTQYF.

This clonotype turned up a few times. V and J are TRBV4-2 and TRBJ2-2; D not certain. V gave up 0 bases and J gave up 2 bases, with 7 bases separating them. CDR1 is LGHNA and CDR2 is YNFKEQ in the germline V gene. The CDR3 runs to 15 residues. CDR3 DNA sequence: TGTGCCAGCAGCCAAGATTACAGTAACACCGGGGAGCTGTTTTTT. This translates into CASSQDYSNTGELFF.

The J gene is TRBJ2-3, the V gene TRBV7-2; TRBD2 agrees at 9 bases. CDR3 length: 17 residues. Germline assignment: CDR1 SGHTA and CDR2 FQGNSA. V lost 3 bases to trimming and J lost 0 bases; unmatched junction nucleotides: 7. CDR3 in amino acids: CASSLLAGIISTDTQYF. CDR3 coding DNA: TGTGCCAGCAGCTTGCTAGCGGGGATTATTAGCACAGATACGCAGTATTTT.

Here the CDR3 reads CASSLGQLYGYTF. The CDR3 nucleotides read TGTGCCAGCAGCTTAGGGCAGCTCTATGGCTACACCTTC. The rearrangement uses TRBV7-8 and TRBJ1-2; no firm D call. The length of the CDR3 is 13 residues. V was trimmed by 1 base and J by 4 bases, leaving 7 bases between them. The germline gives CDR1 SGHVS, CDR2 FQNEAQ.

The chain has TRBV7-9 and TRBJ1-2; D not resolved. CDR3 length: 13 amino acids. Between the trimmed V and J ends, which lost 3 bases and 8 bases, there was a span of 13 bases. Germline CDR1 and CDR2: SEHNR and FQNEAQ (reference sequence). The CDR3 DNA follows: TGTGCCAGCAGCTTTTTGGCCCTGGAGGGCTACACCTTC. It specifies CASSFLALEGYTF.

CDR3 amino acids: CSVALMTGVKTGELFF. The DNA for the CDR3 is TGCAGCGTGGCCCTCATGACGGGAGTAAAAACCGGGGAGCTGTTTTTT. The rearrangement joins TRBV29-1 to TRBJ2-2, with D possibly TRBD2 on 6 matching bases. The CDR3 totals 16 residues. V lost 6 bases, J lost 5 bases, and 22 bases lay in between. CDR1 is SQVTM and CDR2 is ANQGSEA in the germline V gene.

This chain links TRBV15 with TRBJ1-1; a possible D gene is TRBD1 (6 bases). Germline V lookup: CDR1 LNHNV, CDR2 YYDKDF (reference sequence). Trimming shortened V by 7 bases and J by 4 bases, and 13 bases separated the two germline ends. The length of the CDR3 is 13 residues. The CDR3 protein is CATKGGSTTEAFF. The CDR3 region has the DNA TGTGCCACCAAGGGGGGGTCGACCACTGAAGCTTTCTTT.